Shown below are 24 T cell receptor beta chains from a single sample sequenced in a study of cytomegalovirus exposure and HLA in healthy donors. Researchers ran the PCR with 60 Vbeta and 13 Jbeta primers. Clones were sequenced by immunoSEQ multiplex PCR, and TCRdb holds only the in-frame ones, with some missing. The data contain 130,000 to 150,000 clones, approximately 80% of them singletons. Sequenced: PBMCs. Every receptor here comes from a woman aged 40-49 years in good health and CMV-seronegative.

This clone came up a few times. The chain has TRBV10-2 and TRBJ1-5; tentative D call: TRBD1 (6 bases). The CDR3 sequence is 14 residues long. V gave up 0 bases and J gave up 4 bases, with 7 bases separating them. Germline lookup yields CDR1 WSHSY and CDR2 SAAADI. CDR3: CASSESRGNQPQHF. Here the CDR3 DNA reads TGCGCCAGCAGTGAGTCTAGGGGGAATCAGCCCCAGCATTTT.

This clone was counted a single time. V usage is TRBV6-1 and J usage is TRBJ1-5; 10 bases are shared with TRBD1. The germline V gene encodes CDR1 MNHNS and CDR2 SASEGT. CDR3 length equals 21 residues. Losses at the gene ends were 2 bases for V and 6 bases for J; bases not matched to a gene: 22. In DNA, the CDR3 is TGTGCCAGCAGTGAAAGGCACCGGGGCTATTCGTCGGGGACAGGGGTTCAGCCCCAGCATTTT. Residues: CASSERHRGYSSGTGVQPQHF.

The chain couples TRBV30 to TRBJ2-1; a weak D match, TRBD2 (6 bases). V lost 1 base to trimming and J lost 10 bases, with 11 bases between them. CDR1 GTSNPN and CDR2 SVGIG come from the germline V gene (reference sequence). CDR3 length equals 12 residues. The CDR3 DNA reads TGTGCCTGGAGTGCCTTGAGCGGGGAGCAGTTCTTC. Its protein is CAWSALSGEQFF.

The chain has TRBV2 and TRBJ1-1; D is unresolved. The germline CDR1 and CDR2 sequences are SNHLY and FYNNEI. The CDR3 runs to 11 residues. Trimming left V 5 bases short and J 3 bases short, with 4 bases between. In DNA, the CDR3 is TGTGCCAGCAGTCGGGACACTGAAGCTTTCTTT. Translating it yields CASSRDTEAFF.

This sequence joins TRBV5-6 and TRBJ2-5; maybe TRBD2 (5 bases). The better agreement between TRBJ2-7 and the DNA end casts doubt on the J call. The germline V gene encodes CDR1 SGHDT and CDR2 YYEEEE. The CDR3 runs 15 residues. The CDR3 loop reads CASSLTLGSPYEQYF. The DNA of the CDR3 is TGTGCCAGCAGCCTCACGTTGGGGAGTCCCTACGAGCAGTACTTC.

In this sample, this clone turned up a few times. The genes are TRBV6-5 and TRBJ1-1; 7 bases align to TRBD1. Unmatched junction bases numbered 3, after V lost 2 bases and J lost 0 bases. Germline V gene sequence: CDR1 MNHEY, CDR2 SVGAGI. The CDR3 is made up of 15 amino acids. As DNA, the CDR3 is TGTGCCAGCAGTTACGGGACAGCTGTGAACACTGAAGCTTTCTTT. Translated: CASSYGTAVNTEAFF.

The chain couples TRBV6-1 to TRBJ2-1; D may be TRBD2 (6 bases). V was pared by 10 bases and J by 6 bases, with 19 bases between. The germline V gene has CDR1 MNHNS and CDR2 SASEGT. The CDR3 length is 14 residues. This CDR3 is CAISAGQGGNEQFF. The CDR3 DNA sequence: TGTGCCATATCGGCGGGGCAGGGAGGCAATGAGCAGTTCTTC.

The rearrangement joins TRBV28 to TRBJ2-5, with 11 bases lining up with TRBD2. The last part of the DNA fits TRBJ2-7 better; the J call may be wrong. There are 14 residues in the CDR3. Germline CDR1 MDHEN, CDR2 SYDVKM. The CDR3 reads CASSSGTSGYEQYF. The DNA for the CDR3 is TGTGCCAGCAGTTCCGGGACTAGCGGATACGAGCAGTACTTC.

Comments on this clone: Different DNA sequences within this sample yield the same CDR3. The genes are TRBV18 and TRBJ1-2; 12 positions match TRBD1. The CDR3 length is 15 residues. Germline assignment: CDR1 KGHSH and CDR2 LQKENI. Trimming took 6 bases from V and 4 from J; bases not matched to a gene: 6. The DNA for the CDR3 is TGTGCCAGCTCCCCGGGACAGGGGGCGTCCTATGGCTACACCTTC. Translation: CASSPGQGASYGYTF.

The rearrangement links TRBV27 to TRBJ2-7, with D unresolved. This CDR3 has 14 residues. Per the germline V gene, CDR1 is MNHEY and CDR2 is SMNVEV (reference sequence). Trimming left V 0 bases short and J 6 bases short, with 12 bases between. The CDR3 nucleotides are TGTGCCAGCAGTTTATCTTTCCCCCCCTCCGAGCAGTACTTC. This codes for CASSLSFPPSEQYF.

CDR3 in amino acids: CASSVDNNGRGETQYF. CDR3 nucleotides: TGCGCCAGCAGCGTGGACAATAATGGTAGGGGGGAGACCCAGTACTTC. This rearrangement joins TRBV5-1 to TRBJ2-5; possible D gene TRBD1, 6 bases. V was pared by 4 bases and J by 5 bases, with 21 bases between. This CDR3 has 16 amino acids. CDR1 is SGHRS and CDR2 is YFSETQ in the germline V gene.

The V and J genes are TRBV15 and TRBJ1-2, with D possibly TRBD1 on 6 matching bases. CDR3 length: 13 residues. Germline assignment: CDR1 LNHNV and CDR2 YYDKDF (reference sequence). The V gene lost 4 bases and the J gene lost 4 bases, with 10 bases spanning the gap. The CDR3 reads CATSNDRFYGYTF. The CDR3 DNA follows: TGTGCCACCAGCAACGACAGGTTCTATGGCTACACCTTC.

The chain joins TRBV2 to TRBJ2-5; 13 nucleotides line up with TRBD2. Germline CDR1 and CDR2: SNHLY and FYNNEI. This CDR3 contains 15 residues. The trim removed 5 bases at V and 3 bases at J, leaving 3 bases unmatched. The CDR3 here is CASSTSGRVEETQYF. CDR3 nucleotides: TGTGCCAGCAGTACTAGCGGGAGGGTGGAAGAGACCCAGTACTTC.

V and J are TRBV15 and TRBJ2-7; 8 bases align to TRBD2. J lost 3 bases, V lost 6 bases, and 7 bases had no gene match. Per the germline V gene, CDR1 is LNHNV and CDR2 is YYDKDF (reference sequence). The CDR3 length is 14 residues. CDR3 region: CATSPSAGGYEQYF. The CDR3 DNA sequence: TGTGCCACCAGTCCCTCGGCGGGAGGCTACGAGCAGTACTTC. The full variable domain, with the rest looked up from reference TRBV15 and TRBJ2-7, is DAMVIQNPRYQVTQFGKPVTLSCSQTLNHNVMYWYQQKSSQAPKLLFHYYDKDFNNEADTPDNFQSRRPNTSFCFLDIRSPGLGDTAMYLCATSPSAGGYEQYFGPGTRLTVT.

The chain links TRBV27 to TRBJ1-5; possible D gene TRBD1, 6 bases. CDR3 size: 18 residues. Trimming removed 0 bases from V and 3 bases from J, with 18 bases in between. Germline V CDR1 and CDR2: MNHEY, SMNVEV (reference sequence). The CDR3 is CASSLSGGAIGINQPQHF. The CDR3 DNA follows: TGTGCCAGCAGTTTATCGGGGGGGGCGATAGGAATCAATCAGCCCCAGCATTTT.

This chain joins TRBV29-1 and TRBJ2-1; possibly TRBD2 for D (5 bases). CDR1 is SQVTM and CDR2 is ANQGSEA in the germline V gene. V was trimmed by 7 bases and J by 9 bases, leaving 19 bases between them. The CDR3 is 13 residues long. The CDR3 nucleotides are TGCAGCGCGGACTCACCGCGAAGTCCTGAGCAGTTCTTC. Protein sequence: CSADSPRSPEQFF.

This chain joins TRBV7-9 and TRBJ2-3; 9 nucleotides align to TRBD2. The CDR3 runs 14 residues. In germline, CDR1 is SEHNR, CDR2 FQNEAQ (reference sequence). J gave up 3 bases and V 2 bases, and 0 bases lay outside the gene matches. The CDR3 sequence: CASSLLAGTDTQYF. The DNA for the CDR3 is TGTGCCAGCAGCTTACTAGCGGGGACAGATACGCAGTATTTT.

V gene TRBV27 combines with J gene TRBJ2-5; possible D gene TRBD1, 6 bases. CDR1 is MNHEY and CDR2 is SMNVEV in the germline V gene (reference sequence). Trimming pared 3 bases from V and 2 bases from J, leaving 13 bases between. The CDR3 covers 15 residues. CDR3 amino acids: CASSLRNRVQETQYF. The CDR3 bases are TGTGCCAGCAGTTTGAGGAACAGGGTTCAAGAGACCCAGTACTTC.

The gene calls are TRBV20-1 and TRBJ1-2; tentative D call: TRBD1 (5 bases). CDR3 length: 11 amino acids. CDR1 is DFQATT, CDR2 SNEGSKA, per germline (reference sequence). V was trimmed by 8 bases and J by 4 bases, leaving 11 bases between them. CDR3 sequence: CSRSGGYGYTF. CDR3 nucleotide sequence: TGCAGTCGCAGCGGGGGCTATGGCTACACCTTC.

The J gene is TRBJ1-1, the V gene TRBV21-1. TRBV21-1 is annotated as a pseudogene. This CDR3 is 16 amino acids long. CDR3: CASSKWGRRVNTEAFF. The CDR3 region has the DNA TGTGCCAGCAGCAAATGGGGACGGAGGGTGAACACTGAAGCTTTCTTT.

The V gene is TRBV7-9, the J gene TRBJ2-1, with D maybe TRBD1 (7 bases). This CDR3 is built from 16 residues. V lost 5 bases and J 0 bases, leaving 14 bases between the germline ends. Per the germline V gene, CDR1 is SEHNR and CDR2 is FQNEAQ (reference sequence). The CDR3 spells CASSDGGTASYNEQFF. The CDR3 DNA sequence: TGTGCCAGCAGCGACGGCGGGACAGCCTCCTACAATGAGCAGTTCTTC.

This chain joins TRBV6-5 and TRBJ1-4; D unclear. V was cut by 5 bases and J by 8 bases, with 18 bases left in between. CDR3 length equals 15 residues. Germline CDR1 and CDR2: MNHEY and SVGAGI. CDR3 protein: CASSRDSAGREKLFF. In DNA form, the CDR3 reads TGTGCCAGCAGTCGAGACTCGGCGGGAAGGGAAAAACTGTTTTTT.

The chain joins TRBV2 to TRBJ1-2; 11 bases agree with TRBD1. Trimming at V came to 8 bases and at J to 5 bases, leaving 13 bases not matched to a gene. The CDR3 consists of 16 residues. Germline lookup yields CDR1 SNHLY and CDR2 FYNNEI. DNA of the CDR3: TGTGCCAGCGGAGCTTCCGGGACAGGGGGACCATATGGCTACACCTTC. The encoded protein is CASGASGTGGPYGYTF.

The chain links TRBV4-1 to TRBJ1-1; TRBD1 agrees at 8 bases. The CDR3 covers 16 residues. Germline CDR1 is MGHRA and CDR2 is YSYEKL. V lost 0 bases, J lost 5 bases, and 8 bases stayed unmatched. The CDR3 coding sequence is TGCGCCAGCAGCCAAGAGAAGCGACAGGGGATGACTGAAGCTTTCTTT. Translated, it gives CASSQEKRQGMTEAFF.